This T cell receptor beta chain was identified in a study of glioma-infiltrating T cells. This CDR3 has 15 residues. From germline, CDR1 is LGHDT and CDR2 YNNKEL (reference sequence). Using RNA template, CDR3s of TCR alpha and beta were amplified with iRepertoire arm-PCR. Input was about 95-400 ng of tissue mRNA or PBMC total RNA. Each CDR3 protein gets one entry after TCRdb re-called the multiplex PCR reads with MiXCR. In the table there are about 10,000 distinct CDR3 sequences, approximately 57% of which are singletons. Study results and caveats: CDR3 overlap between tissue and blood was very small. Tissue-blood divergence was below expectation in non-neoplastic patients, above in gliomas.

With respect to this clonotype: Its antigen is not identified. One end of the junction fails to match germline, which may point to a read error.

Sequencing used glioma tissue, nonneoplastic brain tissue, or PBMCs (not recorded which). V gene TRBV3-1 combines with J gene TRBJ2-1; D gene unclear. The origin of this receptor is a human donor with low-grade glioma or glioblastoma, undergoing nonglioma brain surgery, or in good health (not recorded which). CDR3 protein: CSSSQFTSTYNEQFF. In nucleotides, the CDR3 is TGTTCCAGCAGCCAATTTACATCTACCTACAATGAGCAGTTCTTC.